The 12 T cell receptor beta chains given below trace back to one sample, sequenced in a study of identical twins. TCRdb re-called the 5' RACE reads with MiXCR, one entry per CDR3 protein. The sample shows roughly 350,000 distinct CDR3 sequences, about 12% of them seen only once. The same data also went into a second study, on yellow fever vaccine responses in identical twins.

The sample was CD8+ T cells sorted from blood. These receptors were obtained from a woman younger than 30 in good health.

This clonotype was seen a few times. J is TRBJ2-5 and V is TRBV7-9; unclear D gene. The germline V gene encodes CDR1 SEHNR and CDR2 FQNEAQ (reference sequence). V was shortened by 1 base and J by 0 bases, with 9 bases between the two germline ends. This CDR3 comprises 15 residues. CDR3 protein: CASSLGRPYQETQYF. CDR3 sequence (DNA): TGTGCCAGCAGCTTAGGCAGGCCGTACCAAGAGACCCAGTACTTC.

This clonotype appeared a few times. The chain carries TRBV12-3 or TRBV12-4 and TRBJ2-7; D remains unclear. Trimming took off 6 bases at V and 4 bases at J, with 13 bases between the two ends. This CDR3 contains 13 residues. The CDR3 is CASSRESFYEQYF. The CDR3 nucleotides are TGTGCCAGCAGCCGCGAGAGTTTTTACGAGCAGTACTTC.

V usage is TRBV7-6 and J usage is TRBJ2-2, with 8 positions matching TRBD2. Germline V CDR1 and CDR2: SGHVS, FNYEAQ. The junction had 9 bases not matched to a gene; V was cut back by 6 bases and J by 6 bases. The CDR3 is 15 residues long. The CDR3 bases are TGTGCCAGCAGTTTGACTAGCGTGAGGGCCGGGGAGCTGTTTTTT. Residues: CASSLTSVRAGELFF.

The chain recombines TRBV11-2 with TRBJ2-2; D gene ambiguous. CDR3 length equals 12 residues. The germline gives CDR1 SGHAT, CDR2 FQNNGV. Trimming took 8 bases from V and 10 from J, leaving 14 bases between them. CDR3 region: CASSWLAPELFF. The DNA of the CDR3 is TGTGCCAGCTCATGGCTGGCCCCGGAGCTGTTTTTT.

The rearrangement joins TRBV29-1 to TRBJ2-1; TRBD2 aligns across 10 bases. V lost 3 bases, J lost 5 bases, and 4 bases stayed unmatched. Germline loops: CDR1 SQVTM, CDR2 ANQGSEA. This CDR3 is built from 14 residues. CDR3: CSVESGGADNEQFF. As DNA, the CDR3 is TGCAGCGTTGAGAGCGGGGGGGCGGACAATGAGCAGTTCTTC.

This clonotype was seen a handful of times. The V and J genes are TRBV20-1 and TRBJ2-7; D gene unclear. The CDR3 contains 13 residues. V dropped 2 bases and J dropped 0 bases, with 8 bases sitting between them. From germline, CDR1 is DFQATT and CDR2 SNEGSKA (reference sequence). The CDR3 protein is CSARSGGSYEQYV. The DNA for the CDR3 is TGCAGTGCTAGATCCGGCGGCTCCTACGAGCAGTACGTC.

The chain links TRBV29-1 to TRBJ1-1; perhaps TRBD1 as D (6 bases). There are 13 residues in the CDR3. V lost 6 bases and J lost 3, with 14 bases in between. The V gene's germline CDR1 is SQVTM and CDR2 ANQGSEA. CDR3 residues: CSVTPGHYTEAFF. The CDR3 region has the DNA TGCAGCGTGACCCCGGGACACTACACTGAAGCTTTCTTT.

In this sample, this clonotype turned up many times. V gene TRBV29-1 combines with J gene TRBJ2-1; 7 bases map to TRBD1. The germline CDR1 and CDR2 sequences are SQVTM and ANQGSEA. This CDR3 region has 15 residues. V gave up 3 bases and J gave up 0 bases; unmatched junction bases: 5. CDR3 in amino acids: CSVEMDRPSYNEQFF. CDR3 bases: TGCAGCGTTGAGATGGACAGGCCCTCCTACAATGAGCAGTTCTTC.

This chain joins TRBV13 and TRBJ2-3, with 13 positions matching TRBD2. The trim removed 7 bases at V and 2 bases at J, leaving 6 bases unmatched. The CDR3 extends over 16 amino acids. CDR1 and CDR2 (germline): PRHDT, FYEKMQ (reference sequence). CDR3 region: CASTTGLAGDTDTQYF. The CDR3 region has the DNA TGTGCCAGCACGACCGGACTAGCGGGGGACACAGATACGCAGTATTTT.

This clonotype occurred a few times. The chain uses TRBV9 and TRBJ2-7; D not resolved. Germline assignment: CDR1 SGDLS and CDR2 YYNGEE. V was shortened by 0 bases and J by 5 bases, with 12 bases between the two germline ends. The CDR3 length is 14 residues. The CDR3 protein is CASSVEVDFDEQYF. The CDR3 nucleotides are TGTGCCAGCAGCGTAGAAGTAGACTTCGACGAGCAGTACTTC.

The rearrangement links TRBV12-3 or TRBV12-4 to TRBJ1-1; D is unresolved. V was shortened by 2 bases and J by 3 bases, with 10 bases between the two germline ends. The CDR3 is made up of 14 amino acids. CDR3 protein: CASSLSMGHTEAFF. CDR3 DNA sequence: TGTGCCAGCAGTTTAAGCATGGGTCACACTGAAGCTTTCTTT.

This clonotype occurred many times. The chain has TRBV29-1 and TRBJ2-5, with unresolved D. This CDR3 is 11 amino acids long. V lost 6 bases to trimming and J lost 5 bases, with 10 bases between them. The germline gives CDR1 SQVTM, CDR2 ANQGSEA. This CDR3 reads CSVRLQETQYF. The CDR3 DNA reads TGCAGCGTGAGGCTCCAGGAGACCCAGTACTTC.